This TCR beta chain was documented in a study of blood T cell repertoires in COVID-19. The CDR3 covers 17 residues. In germline, CDR1 is MNHNS, CDR2 SASEGT. The ends were cut back, 2 bases at V and 0 bases at J, with 14 bases in the middle. Clones were read by immunoSEQ multiplex PCR, and TCRdb kept only the in-frame ones, dropping some. The sample carries roughly 300,000 clones, 80% to 90% recorded once. In its sample, this clone was seen a few times. The chain joins TRBV6-1 to TRBJ1-5, with D possibly matching TRBD1 (6 bases). The source is a woman aged 35 to 49 with acute COVID-19. Sequenced sample: PBMCs or T cells enriched from blood (not recorded which). CDR3 region: CASSESAGDYSNQPQHF. Written as DNA, the CDR3 is TGTGCCAGCAGTGAATCGGCAGGGGACTATAGCAATCAGCCCCAGCATTTT.